This T cell receptor beta chain was profiled in a study of blood T cells in healthy people across ages. Combining a sample-barcoded 5' primer with a J-beta primer mix, a second PCR ran for roughly 6 to 12 cycles. TCRdb analysed the 5' RACE reads with MiXCR anew, one entry per CDR3 protein. The profile shows some 860,000 distinct CDR3 sequences, 56% of them singletons. With 5 bases clipped from V and 7 bases from J, the junction kept 3 bases outside the gene matches. Germline CDR1 SGHTA, CDR2 FQGNSA. CDR3 length: 13 amino acids. This clonotype was seen at least ten times. Each donor gave ten milliliters of peripheral blood. A minimum of 5 micrograms of total RNA was extracted per sample.

This clonotype was obtained from a man aged 40-49 years in good health. Source material: blood. The chain carries TRBV7-2 and TRBJ2-5, with TRBD1 matching over 11 bases. The CDR3 nucleotides read TGTGCCAGCAGCGTAGGGACAGGGGGGACCCAGTACTTC. Its protein product is CASSVGTGGTQYF.